This is a list of T cell receptor beta chains from one sample in a study of blood T cell repertoires in COVID-19. The assay was immunoSEQ multiplex PCR, and TCRdb's table has in-frame clones only and misses some. The sample has about 360,000 clones, around 87% seen once; the top ten hold under 3%. Sequencing was done on a sample of peripheral blood. The receptors stem from a human donor in a cohort sampled during active COVID-19. Each CDR3 is given without its conserved first and last residue.

>TRBV5-4|TRBJ2-6
ASSQVSVRGANVLT
>TRBV5-1|TRBJ2-5
ASSPDTQETQY
>TRBV28|TRBJ2-3
ASSSLSFGAGGTDTQY
>TRBV6-1|TRBJ2-2
ASSELSGDAGELF
>TRBV20-1|TRBJ1-2
SANRDGGYT
>TRBV21-1|TRBJ1-2
ASSKALGRS
>TRBV24-1|TRBJ2-4
ATSDSAGTKNIQY
>TRBV30|TRBJ1-2
AWKEVYGYT
>TRBV7-2|TRBJ1-1
ASSLAGQAEAF
>TRBV30|TRBJ2-7
ARSVSSGREQY
>TRBV5-4|TRBJ2-3
ASSYSSTQY
>TRBV11-2|TRBJ2-1
ASSLIASHNEQF
>TRBV9|TRBJ2-2
ASSVGGGPGELF
>TRBV7-3|TRBJ2-3
ASSSPEADTQY
>TRBV6-5|TRBJ2-1
ASSYYPGGVHGEQF
>TRBV6-1|TRBJ2-7
ASSELVGGEQY
>TRBV11-1|TRBJ1-3
ASSINRGSGNTIY
>TRBV6-5|TRBJ2-7
ASSSGGVGSYEQY
>TRBV5-1|TRBJ2-7
ASSRTSGRVASPYEQY
>TRBV28|TRBJ2-7
ASRAGGASSYEQY
>TRBV2|TRBJ2-3
ASSRPGTGVSDTQY
>TRBV28|TRBJ1-2
ASNRGGINYGYT
>TRBV15|TRBJ2-3
ATSRFPSGGAGDTQY
>TRBV28|TRBJ2-1
ASSTQNEQF
>TRBV4-1|TRBJ1-1
ASSPGRQGRLNTEAF
>TRBV6-5|TRBJ2-1
ASGLSRPTYNEQF
>TRBV5-5|TRBJ2-7
ASSLNRERIYEQY
>TRBV30|TRBJ2-2
AWIAPTNTGELF
>TRBV19|TRBJ1-2
ASRADRERGGYT
>TRBV28|TRBJ2-7
ASSLAGTSLFYEQY
>TRBV5-4|TRBJ2-1
ASSLGLAGGQGEQF
>TRBV6-1|TRBJ1-5
ASSERMGARQYSNQPQH
>TRBV4-1|TRBJ2-2
ASSQDLRGQGGTGELF